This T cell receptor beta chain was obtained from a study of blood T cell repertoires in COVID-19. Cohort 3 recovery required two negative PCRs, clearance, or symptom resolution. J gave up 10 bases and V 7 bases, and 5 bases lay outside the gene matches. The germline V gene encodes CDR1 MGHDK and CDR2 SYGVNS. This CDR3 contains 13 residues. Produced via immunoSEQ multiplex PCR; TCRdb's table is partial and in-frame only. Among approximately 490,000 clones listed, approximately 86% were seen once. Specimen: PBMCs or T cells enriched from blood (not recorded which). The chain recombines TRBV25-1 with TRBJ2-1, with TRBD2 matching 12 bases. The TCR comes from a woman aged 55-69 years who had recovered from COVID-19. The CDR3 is CASMLAGGREQFF. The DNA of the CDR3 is TGTGCCAGCATGCTAGCGGGGGGGCGGGAGCAGTTCTTC. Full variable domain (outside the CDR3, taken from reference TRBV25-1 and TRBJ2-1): EADIYQTPRYLVIGTGKKITLECSQTMGHDKMYWYQQDPGMELHLIHYSYGVNSTEKGDLSSESTVSRIRTEHFPLTLESARPSHTSQYLCASMLAGGREQFFGPGTRLTVL.